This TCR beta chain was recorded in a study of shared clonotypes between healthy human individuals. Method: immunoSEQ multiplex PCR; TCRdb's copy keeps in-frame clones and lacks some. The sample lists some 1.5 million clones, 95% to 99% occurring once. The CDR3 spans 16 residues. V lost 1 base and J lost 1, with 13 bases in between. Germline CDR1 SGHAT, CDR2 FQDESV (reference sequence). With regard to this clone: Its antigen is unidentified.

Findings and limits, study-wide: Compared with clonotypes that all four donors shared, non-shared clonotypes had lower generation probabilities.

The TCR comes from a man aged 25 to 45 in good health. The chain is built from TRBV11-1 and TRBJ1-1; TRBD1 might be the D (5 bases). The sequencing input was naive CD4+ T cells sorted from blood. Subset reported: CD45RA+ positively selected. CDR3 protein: CASSLGGIGQNTEAFF. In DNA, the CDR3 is TGTGCCAGCAGCTTAGGGGGCATAGGACAGAACACTGAAGCTTTCTTT.